This TCR beta chain was documented in a study of blood T cell repertoires in COVID-19. Study-level information: Samples representing acute and convalescent COVID-19 were sourced from the United States, Italy and Spain.

TCRdb's table, derived via immunoSEQ multiplex PCR, lists solely in-frame clones and lacks some. This table holds tens of thousands of clones, roughly 89% found once. This CDR3 region has 17 residues. The junction had 16 bases not matched to a gene; V was cut back by 4 bases and J by 8 bases. The germline V gene encodes CDR1 SGHVS and CDR2 FNYEAQ. The source is a man aged 25 to 40 with acute or convalescent COVID-19. The sequenced material came from peripheral blood. The V call is TRBV7-6, the J call TRBJ2-1; 8 bases match TRBD1. DNA for the CDR3: TGTGCCAGCAGCTCTACCGACAGGGGCAAGGAAGGGTATGAGCAGTTCTTC. This translates into CASSSTDRGKEGYEQFF.